A selection of T cell receptor beta chains follows, all from one sample in a study of T cell clonotyping in hematopoietic cell transplantation. The method was immunoSEQ multiplex PCR; TCRdb's version includes in-frame clones alone and lacks a portion of them. This sample carries fewer than 15,000 clones, approximately 88% of them seen once, and the ten largest clones take approximately 17%. This sample comprised peripheral blood mononuclear cells, obtained before stem cell transplant. These TCRs come from a man aged 60-69 years with acute myeloid leukemia. Some clones in this sample may be carry-over from other donors' samples. Each CDR3 is given with its conserved first and last residue. D genes are given only for firm matches. The size of a clone is reported for some rows only, either as once, few or many, or as a class for expanded clones.

V: TRBV30
size: -
J: TRBJ1-1
D: -
DNA: TGTGCCTGGGATTTAGAAGCTTTCTTT
CDR3: CAWDLEAFF

V: TRBV5-1
size: -
J: TRBJ1-1
D: -
DNA: TGCGCCAGCACCCAAGACAGGAACACTGAAGCTTTCTTT
CDR3: CASTQDRNTEAFF

V: TRBV7-2
size: few
J: TRBJ2-7
D: TRBD2
DNA: TGTGCCAGCAGCCCCTTGGAAGCGGGAGGAGGTTACGAGCAGTACTTC
CDR3: CASSPLEAGGGYEQYF

V: TRBV6-4
size: few
J: TRBJ2-7
D: -
DNA: TGTGCCAGCAGTGACTGTCAGACCTACGAGCAGTACTTC
CDR3: CASSDCQTYEQYF

V: TRBV5-4
size: -
J: TRBJ2-3
D: -
DNA: TGTGCCAGCAGCCCTCGGGACTCCGGGCCGCGCAGCACAGATACGCAGTATTTT
CDR3: CASSPRDSGPRSTDTQYF

V: TRBV4-3
size: -
J: TRBJ1-2
D: -
DNA: TGCGCCAGCAGCCAAGATTGGGGGTTGGGGGGGAATAACTATGGCTACACCTTC
CDR3: CASSQDWGLGGNNYGYTF

V: TRBV29-1
size: -
J: TRBJ1-1
D: TRBD1
DNA: TGCAGCGTTGAAGAAGCCGGACAGGGGGCGAACACTGAAGCTTTCTTT
CDR3: CSVEEAGQGANTEAFF

V: TRBV29-1
size: -
J: TRBJ2-1
D: -
DNA: TGCAGCGTTGAAGCCGGGACCCGAACGTACGTTAATGAGCAGTTCTTC
CDR3: CSVEAGTRTYVNEQFF

V: TRBV5-4
size: -
J: TRBJ2-3
D: -
DNA: TGTGCCAGCAGCCACGGGGGCCCCCGCACAGATACGCAGTATTTT
CDR3: CASSHGGPRTDTQYF

V: TRBV2
size: -
J: TRBJ2-7
D: -
DNA: TGTGCCAGCAGCGATCTACAGGGGGGGTACGAGCAGTACTTC
CDR3: CASSDLQGGYEQYF

V: TRBV10-3
size: once
J: TRBJ2-1
D: TRBD2
DNA: TGTGCCATCAGTGGGATAGCGGGGGGGGACAATGAGCAGTTCTTC
CDR3: CAISGIAGGDNEQFF

V: TRBV7-9
size: -
J: TRBJ2-7
D: -
DNA: TGTGCCAGCAGCCCACCCCTGGAAGACTACGAGCAGTACTTC
CDR3: CASSPPLEDYEQYF

V: TRBV18
size: -
J: TRBJ1-6
D: -
DNA: TGTGCCAGCTCACCCGGGGGCGCGTATAATTCACCCCTCCACTTT
CDR3: CASSPGGAYNSPLHF

V: TRBV7-9
size: -
J: TRBJ1-6
D: -
DNA: TGTGCCAGCAGCCCGAGCACCACAGGGACTTCACCCCTCCACTTT
CDR3: CASSPSTTGTSPLHF

V: TRBV5-1
size: -
J: TRBJ2-7
D: -
DNA: TGCGCCAGCAGCTTTGGAGGGGTCAACGAGCAGTACTTC
CDR3: CASSFGGVNEQYF

V: TRBV5-1
size: -
J: TRBJ1-2
D: TRBD1
DNA: TGCGCCAGCAGCAGAGGGGACAGCTATGGCTACACCTTC
CDR3: CASSRGDSYGYTF

V: TRBV7-2
size: -
J: TRBJ2-7
D: -
DNA: TGTGCCAGCAGCCAGGGACATGGGTCCCTCGAGCAGTACTTC
CDR3: CASSQGHGSLEQYF

V: TRBV19
size: -
J: TRBJ2-3
D: TRBD2
DNA: TGTGCCAGTACCTCTAGCGGGGGGTACACAGATACGCAGTATTTT
CDR3: CASTSSGGYTDTQYF

V: TRBV19
size: -
J: TRBJ1-5
D: -
DNA: TGTGCCAGTAGTATCCTCGGAGAGCGATTTGACAATCAGCCCCAGCATTTT
CDR3: CASSILGERFDNQPQHF

V: TRBV6-5
size: -
J: TRBJ2-7
D: TRBD1
DNA: TGTGCCAGCAGCCCCCGGGACAGGAACGAGCAGTACTTC
CDR3: CASSPRDRNEQYF

V: TRBV6-6
size: once
J: TRBJ1-3
D: -
DNA: TGTGCCAGCAGTTACTATGGCATGGTTGGAAACACCATATATTTT
CDR3: CASSYYGMVGNTIYF

V: TRBV5-4
size: -
J: TRBJ1-1
D: -
DNA: TGTGCCAGCAGCTTGGATTTCTGGGGCACTGAAGCTTTCTTT
CDR3: CASSLDFWGTEAFF

V: TRBV7-2
size: -
J: TRBJ1-2
D: -
DNA: TGTGCCAGCAGACAAGCAGGGCAGATAAACTATGGCTACACCTTC
CDR3: CASRQAGQINYGYTF

V: TRBV7-2
size: -
J: TRBJ1-2
D: -
DNA: TGTGCCAGCAGCCGGTTTGGGGGCTACACCTTC
CDR3: CASSRFGGYTF

V: TRBV2
size: -
J: TRBJ2-2
D: -
DNA: TGTGCCAGCAGTGGAGTGGTTGGGACCGGGGAGCTGTTTTTT
CDR3: CASSGVVGTGELFF

V: TRBV19
size: -
J: TRBJ1-4
D: -
DNA: TGTGCCAGTAGTATTGGACTGATAAATGAAAGACTGTTTTTT
CDR3: CASSIGLINERLFF

V: TRBV9
size: -
J: TRBJ1-4
D: -
DNA: TGTGCCAGCAGCCCGGGGACGGTGGGTAATGAAAAACTGTTTTTT
CDR3: CASSPGTVGNEKLFF

V: TRBV6-4
size: -
J: TRBJ1-2
D: -
DNA: TGTGCCAGCAGTGACACCGGGCGTTGGGATGGCTACACCTTC
CDR3: CASSDTGRWDGYTF

V: TRBV18
size: -
J: TRBJ1-2
D: -
DNA: TGTGCCAGCTCACCGGGCTCGGGGGGCATCTATGGCTACACCTTC
CDR3: CASSPGSGGIYGYTF

V: TRBV19
size: -
J: TRBJ2-7
D: -
DNA: TGTGCCAGTAGTGAGGACAATTCCCACGAGCAGTACTTC
CDR3: CASSEDNSHEQYF

V: TRBV9
size: -
J: TRBJ1-3
D: -
DNA: TGTGCCAGCAGCGTAGAGGGCCGAGACACCATATATTTT
CDR3: CASSVEGRDTIYF

V: TRBV11-2
size: -
J: TRBJ2-1
D: -
DNA: TGTGCCAGCAGCTTACAACGGACGCCCTACAATGAGCAGTTCTTC
CDR3: CASSLQRTPYNEQFF

V: TRBV9
size: -
J: TRBJ2-5
D: -
DNA: TGTGCCAGCAGCCCCGGGGCCCAGTACTTC
CDR3: CASSPGAQYF

V: TRBV5-1
size: -
J: TRBJ1-1
D: -
DNA: TGCGCCAGCAGCTTGAGACAAGACAGAAGATTCACTGAAGCTTTCTTT
CDR3: CASSLRQDRRFTEAFF

V: TRBV5-1
size: -
J: TRBJ2-1
D: -
DNA: TGCGCCAGCAGAACCGGGGTAAATGAGCAGTTCTTC
CDR3: CASRTGVNEQFF

V: TRBV2
size: -
J: TRBJ1-2
D: -
DNA: TGTGCCAGCAGTGAAGGGGGGTCTGTCGGCTACACCTTC
CDR3: CASSEGGSVGYTF

V: TRBV11-2
size: -
J: TRBJ2-7
D: -
DNA: TGTGCCAGCAGTCTAAACAACCCTACCTTTTCCTACGAGCAGTACTTC
CDR3: CASSLNNPTFSYEQYF